These 21 T cell receptor beta chains were all obtained from the same sample, sequenced in a study of Graves' ophthalmopathy and Graves' hyperthyroidism. The authors amplified TCR beta CDR3 regions, and they did so from RNA transcripts for repertoire sequencing. HTBI primers primed a first-round RT-PCR, and a second-round multiplex PCR followed. TCRdb reanalysed the multiplex PCR reads using MiXCR and keeps one entry per CDR3 protein. The sample lists about 620,000 distinct CDR3 sequences, about 24% occurring once. Sequencing used peripheral blood. These receptors came from a woman aged 18 to 35 with stable Graves' hyperthyroidism. Some clones in this sample may be carry-over from other donors' samples.

The chain combines TRBV20-1 with TRBJ2-2; 7 nucleotides line up with TRBD1. The CDR3 loop spans 15 amino acids. The ends lost 0 bases at V and 5 bases at J; junction bases unmatched: 6. Looked up from germline, CDR1 is DFQATT and CDR2 is SNEGSKA (reference sequence). Here the CDR3 reads CSARELTGDTGELFF. For the CDR3, the DNA is TGCAGTGCTAGAGAGCTTACAGGGGATACCGGGGAGCTGTTTTTT.

This chain joins TRBV20-1 and TRBJ2-5; tentative D call: TRBD2 (6 bases). The V gene's germline CDR1 is DFQATT and CDR2 SNEGSKA (reference sequence). Deletions cut 5 bases from V and 5 bases from J, with 12 bases between. There are 12 residues in the CDR3. The CDR3, as DNA: TGCAGTGCTCAGACTAGTGTGGAGACCCAGTACTTC. Its translation is CSAQTSVETQYF.

Many counts were recorded for this clonotype. The gene calls are TRBV20-1 and TRBJ1-2; 8 positions match TRBD1. The CDR3 spans 12 residues. Germline values: CDR1 DFQATT, CDR2 SNEGSKA (reference sequence). Trimming took 5 bases from V and 4 from J; bases not matched to a gene: 3. CDR3 in amino acids: CSAFGQGYGYTF. In DNA, the CDR3 is TGCAGTGCTTTCGGACAGGGCTATGGCTACACCTTC.

This sequence joins TRBV29-1 and TRBJ2-7, with a possible D match to TRBD2 (6 bases). The CDR3 covers 12 residues. The germline gives CDR1 SQVTM, CDR2 ANQGSEA. Trimming took 6 bases from V and 5 from J, leaving 14 bases between them. CDR3: CSVSSSANEQYF. CDR3 bases: TGCAGCGTCTCCTCTAGCGCCAACGAGCAGTACTTC.

The CDR3 protein is CASRTLEGLGGETQYF. The CDR3 DNA is TGTGCCAGCAGGACATTAGAGGGACTTGGGGGAGAGACCCAGTACTTC. The chain joins TRBV6-1 to TRBJ2-5; possibly TRBD2 for D (6 bases). Trimming took off 6 bases at V and 4 bases at J, with 21 bases between the two ends. This CDR3 contains 16 residues. Germline V lookup: CDR1 MNHNS, CDR2 SASEGT.

The gene calls are TRBV2 and TRBJ1-5; no clear D. With 5 bases removed from V and 4 bases from J, the gap between germline ends came to 9 bases. Per the germline V gene, CDR1 is SNHLY and CDR2 is FYNNEI. This CDR3 region has 13 residues. CDR3 nucleotides: TGTGCCAGCAGTAAGGACGGGAATCAGCCCCAGCATTTT. It specifies CASSKDGNQPQHF. The complete variable domain, with remaining parts taken from reference TRBV2 and TRBJ1-5, reads EPEVTQTPSHQVTQMGQEVILRCVPISNHLYFYWYRQILGQKVEFLVSFYNNEISEKSEIFDDQFSVERPDGSNFTLKIRSTKLEDSAMYFCASSKDGNQPQHFGDGTRLSIL.

This clonotype occurred many times. J is TRBJ1-1 and V is TRBV7-8; the D is unclear. The CDR3 spans 15 residues. Germline V CDR1 and CDR2: SGHVS, FQNEAQ. V lost 5 bases to trimming and J lost 5 bases, with 18 bases between them. The CDR3 loop reads CASSPRRTGSTEAFF. In DNA, the CDR3 is TGTGCCAGCAGCCCTCGGCGGACTGGTTCGACTGAAGCTTTCTTT. Full variable domain (remainder filled in from reference TRBV7-8 and TRBJ1-1): GAGVSQSPRYKVAKRGQDVALRCDPISGHVSLFWYQQALGQGPEFLTYFQNEAQLDKSGLPSDRFFAERPEGSVSTLKIQRTQQEDSAVYLCASSPRRTGSTEAFFGQGTRLTVV.

V is TRBV11-2 and J is TRBJ1-2; a possible D gene is TRBD1 (5 bases). The V end was cut by 4 bases, the J end by 8 bases, with 17 bases between. The CDR3 spans 14 residues. The germline gives CDR1 SGHAT, CDR2 FQNNGV. CDR3 bases: TGTGCCAGCAGCTCCCGAAGGGGTCTTGGCGGCTACACCTTC. Protein sequence: CASSSRRGLGGYTF.

This clonotype was observed a few times. This chain joins TRBV9 and TRBJ2-2; 10 bases agree with TRBD2. Germline-derived CDR1 and CDR2 are SGDLS and YYNGEE. The CDR3 has 17 residues. Trimming removed 1 base from V and 5 bases from J; junction bases left unmatched: 8. The CDR3 DNA sequence: TGTGCCAGCAGCGTACTAGCGGGGGCTAGGGGGACCGGGGAGCTGTTTTTT. Its protein product is CASSVLAGARGTGELFF.

This clonotype was seen at least ten times. The rearrangement joins TRBV6-1 to TRBJ1-2, with 8 bases fitting TRBD1. Germline V gene sequence: CDR1 MNHNS, CDR2 SASEGT. The CDR3 runs to 10 residues. V was pared by 8 bases and J by 10 bases, with 3 bases of the junction left unmatched. The CDR3 bases are TGTGCCAGCGGACAGGGAGACTACACCTTC. Its translation: CASGQGDYTF.

Of note for this clonotype: This sequence may be a read error, since a much larger clone differs from it by one base. This sequence joins TRBV12-5 and TRBJ1-5, with D possibly TRBD1 on 5 matching bases. Germline CDR1 and CDR2: LGHNT and FRNRAP. V lost 1 base and J 1 base, leaving 5 bases between the germline ends. CDR3 length: 14 residues. The CDR3 sequence is CASGLGGSNQPQHF. The CDR3 bases are TGTGCTAGTGGTTTGGGGGGGAGCAATCAGCCCCAGCATTTT.

This clonotype was counted a few times. This rearrangement joins TRBV12-3 or TRBV12-4 to TRBJ2-5, with D perhaps matching TRBD1 or TRBD2 (5 bases each). With 4 bases removed from V and 0 bases from J, the gap between germline ends came to 18 bases. The CDR3 is 17 residues long. The CDR3 DNA is TGTGCCAGCAGTTCTCCGATTGGGGGATTGTACCAAGAGACCCAGTACTTC. It translates to CASSSPIGGLYQETQYF.

This clonotype has at least ten counts. The chain has TRBV6-1 and TRBJ1-3; D is ambiguous. V lost 7 bases to trimming and J lost 0 bases, with 10 bases between them. Per germline, CDR1 MNHNS and CDR2 SASEGT. This CDR3 contains 14 residues. The CDR3 protein is CASIRSVSGNTIYF. The CDR3 DNA follows: TGTGCCAGCATTCGTTCCGTCTCTGGAAACACCATATATTTT.

This clonotype was recorded at least ten times. The rearrangement links TRBV19 to TRBJ2-7; D unresolved. In germline, CDR1 is LNHDA, CDR2 SQIVND (reference sequence). V was cut by 6 bases and J by 0 bases, with 6 bases left in between. The CDR3 has 12 residues. The CDR3 DNA sequence: TGTGCCAGTAGCACCGGCTCCTACGAGCAGTACTTC. Its translation is CASSTGSYEQYF. The full variable domain, rest sourced from reference TRBV19 and TRBJ2-7, is DGGITQSPKYLFRKEGQNVTLSCEQNLNHDAMYWYRQDPGQGLRLIYYSQIVNDFQKGDIAEGYSVSREKKESFPLTVTSAQKNPTAFYLCASSTGSYEQYFGPGTRLTVT.

The chain uses TRBV12-5 and TRBJ1-1, with D unclear. Germline V gives CDR1 LGHNT, CDR2 FRNRAP. The V end was cut by 6 bases, the J end by 1 base, with 9 bases between. The CDR3 length is 13 residues. This chain's CDR3 is CASGRIGNTEAFF. In DNA form, the CDR3 reads TGTGCTAGTGGCCGTATTGGGAACACTGAAGCTTTCTTT.

This clonotype was recorded at least ten times. For the CDR3, the DNA is TGCAGTGCCCTCTTGCTTAAATGGCGGACTAGCGGGAGTTCGGATGCCTACGAGCAGTACTTC. Its translation is CSALLLKWRTSGSSDAYEQYF. The rearrangement links TRBV20-1 to TRBJ2-7; 13 nucleotides agree with TRBD2. Trimming at V came to 6 bases and at J to 2 bases, leaving 25 bases not matched to a gene. CDR3 length equals 21 residues. From germline, CDR1 is DFQATT and CDR2 SNEGSKA (reference sequence).

This clonotype came up many times. V and J are TRBV5-8 and TRBJ2-7; 7 bases map to TRBD1. Per the germline V gene, CDR1 is SGHTS and CDR2 is YDEGEE. CDR3 length: 15 residues. The V segment lost 5 bases and the J segment 4 bases; nucleotides outside the gene matches: 12. As DNA, the CDR3 is TGTGCCAGCAGTCTGACCGGGACAGCCCTGTACGAGCAGTACTTC. This gives the protein CASSLTGTALYEQYF.

Points on this clonotype: A much larger clone sits a single nucleotide away, making a read error possible. The chain combines TRBV6-2 or TRBV6-3 with TRBJ2-5, with D unresolved. This CDR3 spans 13 amino acids. V was clipped by 3 bases and J by 12 bases, with 17 bases between them. CDR1 is MNHEY, CDR2 SVGEGT, per germline. CDR3 amino acids: CASSYAFQAYKYF. The CDR3 DNA sequence: TGTGCCAGCAGTTATGCCTTCCAGGCCTATAAGTACTTC.

This clonotype was detected ten times or more. The chain joins TRBV5-1 to TRBJ1-2, with D perhaps TRBD1 (6 bases). The CDR3 is 14 amino acids. V gave up 0 bases and J gave up 5 bases, with 11 bases separating them. In germline, CDR1 is SGHRS, CDR2 YFSETQ. This chain's CDR3 is CASSLEGHAYGYTF. The DNA for the CDR3 is TGCGCCAGCAGCTTGGAGGGACACGCATATGGCTACACCTTC.

The chain employs TRBV20-1 and TRBJ2-7; D is undetermined. Trimming removed 3 bases at V and 5 bases at J, with 23 bases between. CDR1 and CDR2 from the germline V gene are DFQATT and SNEGSKA (reference sequence). This CDR3 contains 16 residues. The chain's CDR3 is CSASSTLTLGIHEQYF. The CDR3 region has the DNA TGCAGTGCTAGTTCTACTCTGACATTGGGGATCCACGAGCAGTACTTC.

The chain uses TRBV7-9 and TRBJ1-2, with 10 bases aligning to TRBD1. V shed 9 bases and J 8 bases; nucleotides not matched to a gene: 15. Germline CDR1 SEHNR, CDR2 FQNEAQ (reference sequence). This CDR3 has 15 amino acids. CDR3 bases: TGTGCCAGTAGTCGGGACAGGGGTATTTCGAAAGGCTACACCTTC. This translates into CASSRDRGISKGYTF.